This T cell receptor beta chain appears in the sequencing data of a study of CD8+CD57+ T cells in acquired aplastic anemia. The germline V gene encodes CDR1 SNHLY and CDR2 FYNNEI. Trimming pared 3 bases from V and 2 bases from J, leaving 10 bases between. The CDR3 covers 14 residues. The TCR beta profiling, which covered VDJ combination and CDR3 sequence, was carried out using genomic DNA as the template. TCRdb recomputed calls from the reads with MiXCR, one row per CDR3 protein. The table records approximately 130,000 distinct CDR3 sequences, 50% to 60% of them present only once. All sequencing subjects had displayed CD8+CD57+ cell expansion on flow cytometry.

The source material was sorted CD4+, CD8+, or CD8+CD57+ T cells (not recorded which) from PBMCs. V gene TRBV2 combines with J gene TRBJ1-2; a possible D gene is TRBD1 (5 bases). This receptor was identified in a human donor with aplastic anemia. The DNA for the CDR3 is TGTGCCAGCAGTGACGGCAGGGCGAACTATGGCTACACCTTC. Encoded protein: CASSDGRANYGYTF.